The T cell receptor (beta chain) described here comes from a study of sequential checkpoint blockade in melanoma. V lost 5 bases to trimming and J lost 0 bases, with 11 bases between them. Germline V gene data show CDR1 as LNHNV and CDR2 as YYDKDF (reference sequence). This CDR3 comprises 15 residues. Measured with immunoSEQ multiplex PCR; TCRdb has only the in-frame clones, and not every one. The profile shows over 15,000 clones, approximately 60% of them singletons. Indicated treatment: randomized to nivolumab then ipilimumab (arm A) or the reverse (arm B). The receptor was isolated from a human donor with melanoma. The chain employs TRBV15 and TRBJ2-1; unclear D gene. The source was CD8+ T cells sorted from blood (inferred from file names), collected from a patient given nivolumab and ipilimumab in sequence. Here the CDR3 DNA reads TGTGCCACCAGCGATTTTACGAGCTCCTACAATGAGCAGTTCTTC. Residues: CATSDFTSSYNEQFF.